Here is one TCR beta chain with its context. In the study's own analysis: Amplification of reference gene primers provided the estimated nucleated cell counts. Some clones are missing from TCRdb's copy, which holds only in-frame ones; the method was immunoSEQ multiplex PCR. From that table come the V and J calls and clone size; the DNA was used to work out D and trimming. Among 57,000 or so clones listed, around nine tenths were seen once. This CDR3 region has 16 residues. Trimming stripped 3 bases from V and 0 bases from J, with 11 bases between. Germline CDR1 KGHSH, CDR2 LQKENI. These data are taken from a study of blood T cell repertoires in COVID-19. Study background: PBMCs, B-cell-depleted T cells, or T cells provided the cDNA or gDNA that made up the material.

The chain employs TRBV18 and TRBJ1-4, with TRBD1 as a possible D gene (5 bases). The sequenced sample consisted of peripheral blood. The source is a woman in her forties or fifties with active or convalescent COVID-19. The CDR3 nucleotides read TGTGCCAGCTCACCCCTCGGGGGGTCAACTAATGAAAAACTGTTTTTT. Protein: CASSPLGGSTNEKLFF.